This T cell receptor beta chain was sequenced for a study of CD8 T cells in ankylosing spondylitis. Germline V gives CDR1 SGHTA, CDR2 FQGNSA. Trimming removed 1 base from V and 3 bases from J, with 13 bases in between. There are 16 residues in the CDR3. Construction of TCR beta libraries was performed using quantitative 5'-RACE with molecular barcodes. TCRdb passed the 5' RACE reads through MiXCR, listing each CDR3 protein once. The table includes around 490,000 distinct CDR3 sequences, approximately 5% detected once. Study observations and caveats: Seemingly characteristic of ankylosing spondylitis blood was a TCR beta motif consisting of under 10 highly homologous variants.

This clonotype was counted only a few times. Antigen unknown. The rearrangement uses TRBV7-2 and TRBJ1-5, with TRBD1 as a possible D gene (5 bases). The sample was blood, either unsorted or a sorted T cell fraction (not recorded which). This receptor was taken from a male donor with ankylosing spondylitis. In nucleotides, the CDR3 is TGTGCCAGCAGCTTAGGAGCAGGGCCGTACAATCAGCCCCAGCATTTT. Protein sequence: CASSLGAGPYNQPQHF.